The 27 T cell receptor beta chains listed next were all sequenced from one sample in a study of T cells in Graves' hyperthyroidism and ophthalmopathy. TCR beta CDR3 regions were amplified from RNA. An initial round of RT-PCR targeting the TCR CDR3 relied on the HTBI primer set. TCRdb passed the multiplex PCR reads through MiXCR, listing each CDR3 protein once. The repertoire consists of hundreds of thousands of distinct CDR3 sequences, with roughly a sixth occurring once and the leading ten covering roughly 3.4%. The sequenced sample was blood. Receptors originate from a woman in her thirties or forties with Graves' ophthalmopathy.

This clonotype was found many times. The rearrangement links TRBV5-5 to TRBJ2-7, with TRBD2 as a possible D gene (6 bases). V was clipped by 5 bases and J by 2 bases, with 20 bases between them. This CDR3 contains 16 residues. Germline lookup yields CDR1 SGHKS and CDR2 YYEKEE (reference sequence). DNA for the CDR3: TGTGCCAGCAGTAAGGGGCCCGGGACTGGGACCTACGAGCAGTACTTC. Its translation is CASSKGPGTGTYEQYF.

The chain joins TRBV11-2 to TRBJ1-6, with D possibly TRBD1 on 6 matching bases. Germline CDR1 reads SGHAT; CDR2 reads FQNNGV. V was cut by 6 bases and J by 11 bases, with 11 bases left in between. The CDR3 sequence is 12 residues long. CDR3 in amino acids: CASSTGYPPLHF. CDR3 DNA: TGTGCCAGCAGTACAGGGTACCCACCCCTCCACTTT.

This clonotype was seen a few times. J is TRBJ2-7 and V is TRBV7-6; perhaps TRBD1 as D (6 bases). Trimming removed 0 bases at V and 5 bases at J, with 14 bases between. Per germline, CDR1 SGHVS and CDR2 FNYEAQ. The CDR3 length is 15 residues. CDR3 bases: TGTGCCAGCAGCTTAGCGTGGAAGGGGGAAAACGAGCAGTACTTC. It is translated as CASSLAWKGENEQYF.

This clonotype occurred many times. This rearrangement joins TRBV6-1 to TRBJ1-2; the D is unclear. CDR1 and CDR2 (germline): MNHNS, SASEGT. Trimming stripped 4 bases from V and 4 bases from J, with 7 bases between. The CDR3 runs 12 residues. Here the CDR3 reads CASSGSSYGYTF. The CDR3 DNA follows: TGTGCCAGCAGTGGGTCCAGCTATGGCTACACCTTC.

CDR3 in DNA: TGTGCCAGCAGTGAATTTGTGTCTTATGCGGATACGCAGTATTTT. Protein product: CASSEFVSYADTQYF. The gene calls are TRBV25-1 and TRBJ2-3; D gene uncertain. The CDR3 contains 15 residues. Between the trimmed V and J ends, which lost 1 base and 6 bases, there was a span of 14 bases. Germline V CDR1 and CDR2: MGHDK, SYGVNS.

This clonotype was counted ten times or more. V and J are TRBV7-8 and TRBJ2-3, with D perhaps TRBD1 or TRBD2 (5 bases each). Deletions cut 4 bases from V and 2 bases from J, with 19 bases between. This CDR3 has 17 residues. Germline V lookup: CDR1 SGHVS, CDR2 FQNEAQ. The CDR3: CASSSTHGDAHTDTQYF. The CDR3 nucleotides are TGTGCCAGCAGCTCCACTCACGGGGACGCACACACAGATACGCAGTATTTT. Complete variable domain (other parts from reference TRBV7-8 and TRBJ2-3): GAGVSQSPRYKVAKRGQDVALRCDPISGHVSLFWYQQALGQGPEFLTYFQNEAQLDKSGLPSDRFFAERPEGSVSTLKIQRTQQEDSAVYLCASSSTHGDAHTDTQYFGPGTRLTVL.

The chain uses TRBV28 and TRBJ2-3; no clear D. This CDR3 is built from 14 residues. V lost 6 bases to trimming and J lost 1 base, with 11 bases between them. In germline, CDR1 is MDHEN, CDR2 SYDVKM. CDR3: CASSAPDGTDTQYF. In DNA form, the CDR3 reads TGTGCCAGCAGCGCTCCGGACGGCACAGATACGCAGTATTTT.

Concerning this clonotype: One base away lies a much larger clone, so this may be a sequencing read error. The gene calls are TRBV30 and TRBJ2-5; D is possibly TRBD1 (5 bases). Per germline, CDR1 GTSNPN and CDR2 SVGIG (reference sequence). The CDR3 runs to 12 residues. Trimming cost V 7 bases and J 1 base, with 10 bases left between them. CDR3 nucleotide sequence: TGTGCCTTCTGGGGCACCCAAGAGACCCAGTACTTC. The encoded protein is CAFWGTQETQYF.

The genes are TRBV2 and TRBJ1-6; D is ambiguous. Trimming stripped 2 bases from V and 6 bases from J, with 8 bases between. Germline V lookup: CDR1 SNHLY, CDR2 FYNNEI. CDR3 length equals 14 residues. Here the CDR3 DNA reads TGTGCCAGCAGTGAAATTGAGGCTAATTCACCCCTCCACTTT. The encoded protein is CASSEIEANSPLHF.

This clonotype was observed a handful of times. This rearrangement joins TRBV4-1 to TRBJ1-4, with TRBD1 as a possible D gene (6 bases). Looked up from germline, CDR1 is MGHRA and CDR2 is YSYEKL. The CDR3 has 15 residues. Between the trimmed V and J ends, which lost 1 base and 7 bases, there was a span of 13 bases. The CDR3 bases are TGCGCCAGCAGCCAAGGAGGGGGGGGAATTGAAAAACTGTTTTTT. It encodes CASSQGGGGIEKLFF.

This clonotype was detected a few times. This chain joins TRBV4-1 and TRBJ2-7; the D is unclear. This CDR3 has 11 residues. Germline CDR1 reads MGHRA; CDR2 reads YSYEKL. V lost 6 bases and J lost 5, with 8 bases in between. This chain's CDR3 is CASSAFHEQYF. CDR3 bases: TGCGCCAGCAGTGCTTTCCACGAGCAGTACTTC.

This rearrangement joins TRBV29-1 to TRBJ2-3, with D possibly being TRBD1 (6 bases). The length of the CDR3 is 12 residues. The germline gives CDR1 SQVTM, CDR2 ANQGSEA. Deletions cut 7 bases from V and 3 bases from J, with 11 bases between. This CDR3 is CSGRQETDTQYF. As DNA, the CDR3 is TGCAGCGGGAGACAGGAAACAGATACGCAGTATTTT.

This clonotype was seen repeatedly, ten times or more. This chain joins TRBV2 and TRBJ2-5, with D uncertain. The length of the CDR3 is 12 residues. Per the germline V gene, CDR1 is SNHLY and CDR2 is FYNNEI. Trimming stripped 7 bases from V and 1 base from J, with 7 bases between. CDR3 DNA: TGTGCCAGCACTCCGGGCCAAGAGACCCAGTACTTC. Translated, it gives CASTPGQETQYF.

This clonotype was seen ten or more times. The J gene is TRBJ2-1, the V gene TRBV6-1; TRBD1 matches at 8 bases. Unmatched junction bases numbered 7, after V lost 8 bases and J lost 4 bases. CDR1 is MNHNS, CDR2 SASEGT, per germline. CDR3 size: 14 residues. The CDR3, as DNA: TGTGCCAGCGTCTGGACAGGGTCGTACAATGAGCAGTTCTTC. Amino acids: CASVWTGSYNEQFF.

This clonotype was detected many times. The gene calls are TRBV13 and TRBJ2-1; 7 positions match TRBD2. Trimming removed 3 bases from V and 7 bases from J; junction bases left unmatched: 12. Germline V CDR1 and CDR2: PRHDT, FYEKMQ (reference sequence). This CDR3 region has 16 residues. The CDR3 spells CASSFRGGGRRNEQFF. DNA for the CDR3: TGTGCCAGCAGCTTCCGAGGTGGCGGGAGAAGGAATGAGCAGTTCTTC.

This clonotype showed up many times. The gene calls are TRBV3-1 and TRBJ1-5; D not resolved. The CDR3 is 17 amino acids. CDR1 and CDR2 from the germline V gene are LGHDT and YNNKEL (reference sequence). V was pared by 0 bases and J by 2 bases, with 14 bases between. Here the CDR3 reads CASSQDPLGGGNQPQHF. The CDR3 nucleotides are TGTGCCAGCAGCCAAGATCCCCTGGGCGGCGGCAATCAGCCCCAGCATTTT.

V gene TRBV20-1 combines with J gene TRBJ1-4, with D unclear. Deletions cut 0 bases from V and 8 bases from J, with 7 bases between. Germline CDR1 and CDR2: DFQATT and SNEGSKA (reference sequence). The CDR3 is made up of 12 amino acids. The chain's CDR3 is CSARDDWEKLFF. The DNA of the CDR3 is TGCAGTGCTAGAGACGACTGGGAAAAACTGTTTTTT.

V gene TRBV27 combines with J gene TRBJ2-5, with TRBD1 identical over 7 bases. Per the germline V gene, CDR1 is MNHEY and CDR2 is SMNVEV (reference sequence). The CDR3 contains 14 residues. The J segment lost 4 bases and the V segment lost 6 bases, leaving 8 bases of the junction unmatched. The CDR3 reads CASSHATGPETQYF. The DNA of the CDR3 is TGTGCCAGCAGCCACGCGACAGGGCCAGAGACCCAGTACTTC.

In this sample, this clonotype turned up many times. The chain links TRBV20-1 to TRBJ2-5; a possible D gene is TRBD2 (7 bases). From germline, CDR1 is DFQATT and CDR2 SNEGSKA (reference sequence). The CDR3 covers 12 residues. Trimming shortened V by 7 bases and J by 4 bases, and 13 bases separated the two germline ends. CDR3 in DNA: TGCAGTGAAGCGGGACATTTAGAGACCCAGTACTTC. As protein: CSEAGHLETQYF.

This clonotype was seen at least ten times. The CDR3 DNA reads as TGTGCCAGCTCCTATTCCTCCAGGCAGAATACGCAGTATTTT. Translating it yields CASSYSSRQNTQYF. This chain joins TRBV6-1 and TRBJ2-3; D gene ambiguous. The V end was cut by 8 bases, the J end by 7 bases, with 19 bases between. The CDR3 totals 14 residues. CDR1 is MNHNS and CDR2 is SASEGT in the germline V gene.

This clonotype was observed many times. The rearrangement uses TRBV20-1 and TRBJ2-7; D is possibly TRBD1 (6 bases). V was clipped by 6 bases and J by 1 base, with 10 bases between them. CDR1 is DFQATT and CDR2 is SNEGSKA in the germline V gene (reference sequence). The CDR3 has 12 residues. The chain's CDR3 is CSAKTGSYEQYF. CDR3 DNA: TGCAGTGCGAAGACAGGTTCCTACGAGCAGTACTTC.

This clonotype was observed at least ten times. The chain is built from TRBV20-1 and TRBJ2-3; 9 bases map to TRBD2. CDR1 and CDR2 (germline): DFQATT, SNEGSKA (reference sequence). V gave up 0 bases and J gave up 7 bases; unmatched junction bases: 11. The CDR3 is made up of 16 amino acids. This chain's CDR3 is CSARDTGRGGLNTQYF. The CDR3 DNA sequence: TGCAGTGCTAGAGATACAGGGCGGGGGGGATTAAATACGCAGTATTTT.

This clonotype was counted many times. The CDR3 region has the DNA TGTGCCAGCAGTTATGGACAAACCTACGAGCAGTACTTC. Translating gives CASSYGQTYEQYF. The chain employs TRBV6-1 and TRBJ2-7, with D perhaps matching TRBD1 (5 bases). Germline-derived CDR1 and CDR2 are MNHNS and SASEGT. Trimming stripped 5 bases from V and 2 bases from J, with 10 bases between. This CDR3 spans 13 amino acids.

This clonotype was recorded a few times. This chain links TRBV20-1 with TRBJ1-5; 8 bases fit TRBD1. The CDR3 is 16 residues long. The germline CDR1 and CDR2 sequences are DFQATT and SNEGSKA (reference sequence). The V gene end was trimmed by 6 bases and the J gene end by 2 bases; junction bases not matched to a gene: 12. The chain's CDR3 is CSASTGGIHGNQPQHF. CDR3 bases: TGCAGTGCGAGTACAGGGGGAATCCACGGCAATCAGCCCCAGCATTTT.

Only a few counts were recorded for this clonotype. The chain uses TRBV4-1 and TRBJ1-1; 7 bases fit TRBD1. CDR3 length: 16 amino acids. The ends lost 4 bases at V and 3 bases at J; junction bases unmatched: 11. The V gene's germline CDR1 is MGHRA and CDR2 YSYEKL. The CDR3 coding sequence is TGCGCCAGCAGCCCGAGACCGACAGGGCGGGACACTGAAGCTTTCTTT. It specifies CASSPRPTGRDTEAFF.

This clonotype has only a few counts. The chain has TRBV29-1 and TRBJ2-3, with a weak D call TRBD1 (7 bases). Germline V lookup: CDR1 SQVTM, CDR2 ANQGSEA. The CDR3 loop spans 14 amino acids. V lost 3 bases and J lost 7, with 17 bases in between. The CDR3 nucleotides are TGCAGCGTTGAGAGGAACCAGGGGGGAAATACGCAGTATTTT. Its protein product is CSVERNQGGNTQYF.

The rearrangement joins TRBV2 to TRBJ1-2, with TRBD1 matching over 9 bases. The CDR3 sequence is 15 residues long. CDR1 and CDR2 from the germline V gene are SNHLY and FYNNEI. V lost 6 bases and J lost 8; bases outside the gene matches: 13. The CDR3 bases are TGTGCCAGCAGCGACGGACAGGGGTCCGTGAAAGGCTACACCTTC. Encoded protein: CASSDGQGSVKGYTF.